These T cell receptor beta chains were read from a single sample in a study of blood T cell repertoires in COVID-19. Here immunoSEQ multiplex PCR was the method, and the copy in TCRdb shows in-frame clones only, minus some. The data show approximately 150,000 clones, around 80% seen once. Sequenced: peripheral blood. All receptors derive from a woman aged 50 to 65 with acute or convalescent COVID-19. Each CDR3 is given with its conserved first and last residue. A D gene is named only where the DNA matches it firmly. The size entry is marked missing in some rows and otherwise reads once, few, many or a size class.

TRBJ1-1 - - TRBV2 TGTGCCAGCAGGGACACCCCAGCTGGAAAAGCTTTCTTT CASRDTPAGKAFF
TRBJ2-5 - - TRBV11-2 TGTGCCAGCAGCTCACAGGCGTTTGGGGAGACCCAGTACTTC CASSSQAFGETQYF
TRBJ2-1 TRBD2 - TRBV9 TGTGCCAGCAGCGAAAGCGGGGGGGTCTACAATGAGCAGTTCTTC CASSESGGVYNEQFF
TRBJ2-1 - few TRBV9 TGTGCCAGCAGCCCCTCAGGCAATGAGCAGTTCTTC CASSPSGNEQFF
TRBJ1-4 - - TRBV29-1 TGCAGCGTTGTCCAGGGGACGACTAATGAAAAACTGTTTTTT CSVVQGTTNEKLFF
TRBJ2-1 TRBD1 - TRBV11-2 TGTGCCAGCACCCTAGGGACAGTATCCTACAATGAGCAGTTCTTC CASTLGTVSYNEQFF
TRBJ1-2 - - TRBV7-9 TGTGCCAGCAGCTTTCCGCTCCAGGAGGGCCCTGGCTACACCTTC CASSFPLQEGPGYTF
TRBJ1-1 - - TRBV5-1 TGCGCCAGCAGCCCGGGTTGGGACACTGAAGCTTTCTTT CASSPGWDTEAFF
TRBJ1-4 TRBD1 - TRBV4-2 TGTGCCAGCAGCCAAGAGACAGGGTCTAACGAAAAACTGTTTTTT CASSQETGSNEKLFF
TRBJ1-2 TRBD1 - TRBV6-2/TRBV6-3 TGTGCCAGCAGTTACTCACCGACCGGGACAGCTTATGGCTACACCTTC CASSYSPTGTAYGYTF
TRBJ1-3 - - TRBV27 TGTGCCAGCAGTTTAAGGGGGACCTCGGGCGGAAACACCATATATTTT CASSLRGTSGGNTIYF
TRBJ1-5 - few TRBV1 TGCACCAGCAGCCCCGGACAGGGGGCCGATAGCAATCAGCCCCAGCATTTT CTSSPGQGADSNQPQHF
TRBJ1-2 TRBD1 - TRBV6-1 TGTGCCAGCAGTGAGGAACAGGGGCTAAAGAACTATGGCTACACCTTC CASSEEQGLKNYGYTF
TRBJ1-6 - - TRBV6-2/TRBV6-3 TGTGCCAGCAGTGGACAGACTTCACCCCTCCACTTT CASSGQTSPLHF
TRBJ1-2 - - TRBV5-1 TGCGCCAGCAGCTTAACAGGTGTTTCTGTTTATGGCTACACCTTC CASSLTGVSVYGYTF
TRBJ2-5 - - TRBV11-1 TGTGCCAGCAGCTTAGCGCAAGCAGGGCAAGGGGAGACCCAGTACTTC CASSLAQAGQGETQYF
TRBJ2-3 - - TRBV7-8 TGTGCCAGCAGCTTAGGTCCCCGCGGGGCCACAGATACGCAGTATTTT CASSLGPRGATDTQYF
TRBJ2-6 - - TRBV19 TGTGCCAGTAGTTCAGAGGCGCCAGGGGCCAACGTCCTGACTTTC CASSSEAPGANVLTF
TRBJ2-1 TRBD2 few TRBV6-2/TRBV6-3 TGTGCCAGCAGTCGACTAGCGGGGGGACGAAGTGAGCAGTTCTTC CASSRLAGGRSEQFF
TRBJ2-2 TRBD2 - TRBV11-3 TGTGCCAGCAGCTTAGGACTAGCGGGGAACACCGGGGAGCTGTTTTTT CASSLGLAGNTGELFF
TRBJ1-5 - - TRBV27 TGTGCCAGCAGGCCCTGGCAGGGATTAAATCAGCCCCAGCATTTT CASRPWQGLNQPQHF
TRBJ2-3 TRBD2 - TRBV6-6 TGTGGGATCCGGGACTACAGCACAGATACGCAGTATTTT CGIRDYSTDTQYF
TRBJ2-3 TRBD1 - TRBV28 TGTGCCAGCAGTTTTTTGGGACAGGGCACAGATACGCAGTATTTT CASSFLGQGTDTQYF
TRBJ2-2 TRBD2 - TRBV4-2 TGTGCCAGCAGCCAAGACGCTAGCGGGGGGGCAGGGACCGGGGAGCTGTTTTTT CASSQDASGGAGTGELFF
TRBJ2-2 - - TRBV5-1 TGCGCCAGCGGCAGGGGCGAAAACCCGAACACCGGGGAGCTGTTTTTT CASGRGENPNTGELFF
TRBJ2-1 TRBD2 once TRBV19 TGTGCCAGTAGTATAGTTTTAGCGGGACTCCGCTCATATACCTACAATGAGCAGTTCTTC CASSIVLAGLRSYTYNEQFF
TRBJ2-3 - - TRBV12-3/TRBV12-4 TGTGCCAGCAGTAGCACTACAGATACGCAGTATTTT CASSSTTDTQYF
TRBJ1-6 - - TRBV7-2 TGTGCCAGCGCATTCGAGGTCTCTTATAATTCACCCCTCCACTTT CASAFEVSYNSPLHF
TRBJ1-2 - - TRBV28 TGTGCCAGCAGGTCAGGGGAGATCGGCTACACCTTC CASRSGEIGYTF
TRBJ2-7 TRBD1 - TRBV6-5 TGTGCCAGCAGCCCCGGGACAGGGATCTACGAGCAGTACTTC CASSPGTGIYEQYF
TRBJ1-2 - - TRBV5-4 TGTGCCAGCAGCTTTAACGGGGTTAACTATGGCTACACCTTC CASSFNGVNYGYTF
TRBJ2-1 TRBD2 - TRBV12-5 TGTGCTAGTGGTCTCGGACTAGCGGTAAATGAGCAGTTCTTC CASGLGLAVNEQFF
TRBJ2-7 - - TRBV18 TGTGCCAGCTCAGCAGGGACTGCCCCTTACCACGAGCAGTACTTC CASSAGTAPYHEQYF
TRBJ1-1 - - TRBV27 TGTGCCAGCAGTTCACGAGGGAACACTGAAGCTTTCTTT CASSSRGNTEAFF
TRBJ2-7 - - TRBV4-1 TGCGCCAGCAGCCAAGCCTCTGGACCTAGCGACGAGCAGTACTTC CASSQASGPSDEQYF
TRBJ1-1 - - TRBV19 TGTGCCAGTACCGCACACTTAGGGGTTTACAGCACTGAAGCTTTCTTT CASTAHLGVYSTEAFF
TRBJ1-2 - - TRBV6-4 TGTGCCAGCAGTGACGGGGGGACTGCCGTTGGCTACACCTTC CASSDGGTAVGYTF
TRBJ2-3 TRBD1 - TRBV6-5 TGTGCCAGCAGCAAGTACAGGGGAGATACGCAGTATTTT CASSKYRGDTQYF
TRBJ2-1 - once TRBV9 TGTGCCAGCAGCGCCATTGGAGGGGACAGTTACAATGAGCAGTTCTTC CASSAIGGDSYNEQFF
TRBJ2-7 - - TRBV3-1/TRBV3-2 TGTGCCAGCAGCCAAAAGATGGCCCAATTCTACGAGCAGTACTTC CASSQKMAQFYEQYF
TRBJ1-1 - - TRBV9 TGTGCCAGCAGCGAGGGGAATATGGACAGCAACACTGAAGCTTTCTTT CASSEGNMDSNTEAFF
TRBJ1-5 - - TRBV7-9 TGTGCCAGCAGCTTAGCTTTGGCGGAGTGGAGAAGCAATCAGCCCCAGCATTTT CASSLALAEWRSNQPQHF
TRBJ2-1 - - TRBV19 TGTGCCAGTAGTTCAGCGACCTACAATGAGCAGTTCTTC CASSSATYNEQFF
TRBJ1-2 - few TRBV7-8 TGTGCCAGCAGCTTAGGAGGAGGGAACCAAAACTATGGCTACACCTTC CASSLGGGNQNYGYTF
TRBJ1-6 - few TRBV7-9 TGTGCCAGCAGCTTAAGTCAGGATAATTCACCCCTCCACTTT CASSLSQDNSPLHF
TRBJ2-3 - - TRBV19 TGTGCCAGTAGTGCGACAGCTAGCACAGATACGCAGTATTTT CASSATASTDTQYF